A single sample gave rise to the 26 T cell receptor beta chains below, sequenced in a study of a mutant IDH1 vaccine in newly diagnosed glioma. Produced via immunoSEQ multiplex PCR; TCRdb's table is partial and in-frame only. The sample holds about 42,000 clones, 80% to 90% seen once. Time point specified: week 5, during vaccination. Vaccination used 300 ug of mutant IDH1 20-mer peptide per dose, with topical imiquimod. These receptors' antigens are unknown. Sequences were derived from PBMCs, sampled from a glioma patient whose treatment included an IDH1 peptide vaccine. The origin of the receptors is a man aged 40-49 years with glioma.

This chain uses TRBV5-6 with TRBJ2-5; D may be TRBD2 (5 bases). Per the germline V gene, CDR1 is SGHDT and CDR2 is YYEEEE. The CDR3 has 10 residues. Between the trimmed V and J ends, which lost 5 bases and 9 bases, there was a span of 8 bases. CDR3 residues: CASSSVAQYF. Written as DNA, the CDR3 is TGTGCCAGCAGTAGCGTGGCCCAGTACTTC. Combining the CDR3 with reference TRBV5-6 and TRBJ2-5 gives the whole variable domain DAGVTQSPTHLIKTRGQQVTLRCSPKSGHDTVSWYQQALGQGPQFIFQYYEEEERQRGNFPDRFSGHQFPNYSSELNVNALLLGDSALYLCASSSVAQYFGPGTRLLVL.

As regards this clone: The DNA is left out, because the CDR3 cannot be placed on it with certainty; the CDR3 is given as TCRdb lists it. The V and J genes are TRBV2 and TRBJ2-5; the listed D gene, TRBD2, was not tested against the DNA. With termini counted, the CDR3 has 18 amino acids. Germline assignment: CDR1 SNHLY and CDR2 FYNNEI. CDR3 amino acids: CASSEGLQTGEPVLRQYF.

The CDR3 sequence: CASSLGIDSYEQYF. The CDR3 coding sequence is TGTGCCAGCAGTTTGGGGATAGACTCCTACGAGCAGTACTTC. The chain joins TRBV27 to TRBJ2-7, with D uncertain. The CDR3 loop spans 14 amino acids. Trimming took 3 bases from V and 0 from J, leaving 9 bases between them. Per the germline V gene, CDR1 is MNHEY and CDR2 is SMNVEV (reference sequence).

This clone is a singleton in its sample. The DNA of the CDR3 is TGTGCCAGCTACCGCAGGGGCAAAACCTACGAGCAGTACTTC. The encoded protein is CASYRRGKTYEQYF. This chain links TRBV7-9 with TRBJ2-7, with D maybe TRBD1 (6 bases). V lost 8 bases and J 2 bases, leaving 16 bases between the germline ends. Germline V lookup: CDR1 SEHNR, CDR2 FQNEAQ (reference sequence). This CDR3 has 14 residues.

V usage is TRBV9 and J usage is TRBJ2-7; a weak D match, TRBD2 (5 bases). The germline V gene encodes CDR1 SGDLS and CDR2 YYNGEE. The CDR3 runs 14 residues. V gave up 2 bases and J gave up 7 bases, with 16 bases separating them. CDR3 bases: TGTGCCAGCAGCGTTGAGCCCCAACGGGAAGAGCAGTACTTC. It codes for CASSVEPQREEQYF.

The chain carries TRBV5-1 and TRBJ2-5, with TRBD1 matching over 10 bases. Trimming took 2 bases from V and 5 from J; bases not matched to a gene: 9. Germline V gene data show CDR1 as SGHRS and CDR2 as YFSETQ. This CDR3 is 16 amino acids long. The DNA for the CDR3 is TGCGCCAGCAGCTTAGGGACAGGGGACCTCAGGGAGACCCAGTACTTC. Its translation: CASSLGTGDLRETQYF.

V usage is TRBV5-1 and J usage is TRBJ1-2; 9 bases are a match to TRBD1. CDR1 and CDR2 (germline): SGHRS, YFSETQ. The CDR3 consists of 14 residues. V shed 2 bases and J 8 bases; nucleotides not matched to a gene: 7. The DNA of the CDR3 is TGCGCCAGCAGCTTTGGGACAGGGTACAGAGGCTACACCTTC. It encodes CASSFGTGYRGYTF.

This clone has just a few counts. The chain is built from TRBV7-9 and TRBJ1-5; no reliable D call. Germline CDR1 is SEHNR and CDR2 is FQNEAQ (reference sequence). V lost 6 bases to trimming and J lost 6 bases, with 12 bases between them. The CDR3 runs to 13 residues. The CDR3 here is CASSQAWAQPQHF. CDR3 in DNA: TGTGCCAGCAGTCAAGCCTGGGCTCAGCCCCAGCATTTT.

The chain links TRBV27 to TRBJ2-7, with 8 bases matching TRBD1. The CDR3 loop spans 16 amino acids. CDR1 is MNHEY, CDR2 SMNVEV, per germline (reference sequence). The junction had 9 bases not matched to a gene; V was cut back by 5 bases and J by 0 bases. In DNA, the CDR3 is TGTGCCAGCAGTCGTGTTGGACAGGGTGGCTCCTACGAGCAGTACTTC. Amino acid sequence: CASSRVGQGGSYEQYF.

This clone was seen only once. The CDR3 DNA follows: TGTGCCAGCAGTGAACAGCGCAGGGTCTACGAGCAGTACTTC. Its translation is CASSEQRRVYEQYF. The rearrangement links TRBV6-1 to TRBJ2-7; TRBD1 might be the D (5 bases). Deletions cut 2 bases from V and 3 bases from J, with 11 bases between. Germline V lookup: CDR1 MNHNS, CDR2 SASEGT. The CDR3 spans 14 residues.

The chain combines TRBV9 with TRBJ2-2; TRBD2 matches at 7 bases. Trimming cost V 0 bases and J 14 bases; bases outside gene matches: 10. Germline values: CDR1 SGDLS, CDR2 YYNGEE. The CDR3 loop spans 14 amino acids. CDR3 bases: TGTGCCAGCAGCGTAGGCGCTAGCGGCGCGGGACTGTTTTTT. It yields the protein CASSVGASGAGLFF.

The CDR3 loop is CASSQDTGQVTYEQYF. The CDR3 region has the DNA TGTGCCAGCAGCCAAGATACGGGACAGGTAACCTACGAGCAGTACTTC. The chain joins TRBV4-2 to TRBJ2-7; 8 bases align to TRBD1. The V and J ends lost 0 bases and 2 bases, in that order; junction bases with no gene match: 6. Germline lookup yields CDR1 LGHNA and CDR2 YNFKEQ. The CDR3 runs 16 residues.

The chain carries TRBV21-1 and TRBJ2-5. TRBV21-1 is a pseudogene segment. CDR3 length equals 15 residues. Written as DNA, the CDR3 is TGTGCCAGCAGCCCCCGCATGGGGAACCAAGAGACCCAGTACTTC. It yields the protein CASSPRMGNQETQYF.

V gene TRBV9 combines with J gene TRBJ2-3; 8 nucleotides agree with TRBD1. The CDR3 loop spans 16 amino acids. V lost 0 bases and J lost 5; bases outside the gene matches: 8. Germline-derived CDR1 and CDR2 are SGDLS and YYNGEE. The CDR3 sequence is CASSVVPGGVGDTQYF. CDR3 sequence (DNA): TGTGCCAGCAGCGTAGTCCCAGGGGGCGTGGGAGATACGCAGTATTTT.

This chain links TRBV19 with TRBJ1-4; 8 bases line up with TRBD1. The length of the CDR3 is 16 residues. Germline V gene sequence: CDR1 LNHDA, CDR2 SQIVND (reference sequence). V was clipped by 3 bases and J by 2 bases; unmatched bases: 5. DNA of the CDR3: TGTGCCAGTAGTATCCTTACAGGGGGGACTAATGAAAAACTGTTTTTT. Amino acid sequence: CASSILTGGTNEKLFF.

There are a few counts of this clone. The rearrangement links TRBV7-2 to TRBJ1-2, with a weak D call TRBD1 (5 bases). This CDR3 spans 14 amino acids. Germline V gene data show CDR1 as SGHTA and CDR2 as FQGNSA. The V end was cut by 2 bases, the J end by 4 bases, with 11 bases between. CDR3: CASSLSSGSYGYTF. CDR3 coding DNA: TGTGCCAGCAGCTTAAGCTCAGGGTCCTATGGCTACACCTTC.

The chain is built from TRBV6-5 and TRBJ1-5, with unresolved D. The CDR3 sequence is 14 residues long. V shed 7 bases and J shed 4 bases, with 14 bases lying between them. CDR1 and CDR2 from the germline V gene are MNHEY and SVGAGI. CDR3 sequence (DNA): TGTGCCAGCAAGGCGGAGGGAGGGAATCAGCCCCAGCATTTT. It is translated as CASKAEGGNQPQHF.

The chain carries TRBV5-6 and TRBJ2-7; 7 nucleotides match TRBD2. This CDR3 has 14 residues. The germline V gene encodes CDR1 SGHDT and CDR2 YYEEEE. V dropped 1 base and J dropped 6; count of bases not matched to a gene: 7. CDR3 sequence (DNA): TGTGCCAGCAGCTTGAGCGGGAATCCTCCCGAGCAGTACTTC. As protein: CASSLSGNPPEQYF.

This clone has just a few counts. This chain connects TRBV18 to TRBJ2-2, with TRBD2 as a possible D gene (5 bases). This CDR3 region has 15 residues. Germline V gene sequence: CDR1 KGHSH, CDR2 LQKENI. Trimming removed 5 bases at V and 4 bases at J, with 14 bases between. In DNA, the CDR3 is TGTGCCAGCTCATCCTCTCGACGGGGCACCGGGGAGCTGTTTTTT. As protein: CASSSSRRGTGELFF.

As to this clone: Other DNA sequences in this specimen translate into the identical CDR3. The rearrangement uses TRBV18 and TRBJ2-7; D may correspond to TRBD1 or TRBD2 (5 bases each). The CDR3 extends over 13 amino acids. V was pared by 3 bases and J by 6 bases, with 12 bases between. Germline V gene data show CDR1 as KGHSH and CDR2 as LQKENI. The CDR3 loop is CASSPVGGSEQYF. In nucleotides, the CDR3 is TGTGCCAGCTCACCGGTTGGGGGTAGCGAGCAGTACTTC.

J is TRBJ2-5 and V is TRBV29-1; D may be TRBD1 or TRBD2 (6 bases each). The CDR3 spans 13 residues. CDR1 is SQVTM, CDR2 ANQGSEA, per germline. The ends were cut back, 8 bases at V and 2 bases at J, with 15 bases in the middle. CDR3 region: CSQSGAVQETQYF. The CDR3 DNA sequence: TGCAGCCAGTCGGGGGCCGTTCAAGAGACCCAGTACTTC.

The chain uses TRBV21-1 and TRBJ2-7; TRBD1, the D gene given by the table, was not confirmed from the DNA. TRBV21-1 is recorded as a pseudogene. The length of the CDR3 is 15 residues. CDR3 region: CASRRDRGTTYEQYF. The CDR3 nucleotides are TGTGCCAGCCGCCGGGACAGGGGAACGACCTACGAGCAGTACTTC.

The table lists this clone with a count of one. This rearrangement joins TRBV28 to TRBJ2-7, with D hard to call. CDR3 length: 16 residues. V lost 0 bases and J lost 4, with 16 bases in between. Per germline, CDR1 MDHEN and CDR2 SYDVKM. The CDR3 sequence: CASSLWWSAARYEQYF. In DNA, the CDR3 is TGTGCCAGCAGTTTATGGTGGTCGGCGGCTCGTTACGAGCAGTACTTC.

The J gene is TRBJ1-2, the V gene TRBV7-9, with TRBD1 matching 7 bases. V lost 3 bases, J lost 4 bases, and 5 bases stayed unmatched. The V gene's germline CDR1 is SEHNR and CDR2 FQNEAQ (reference sequence). The CDR3 contains 14 residues. CDR3 bases: TGTGCCAGCAGCTTTAGCAGGGGGTCCTATGGCTACACCTTC. This translates into CASSFSRGSYGYTF.

CDR3 coding DNA: TGTGCCAGCAGTCGGACAATTTTTCAGCCCCAGCATTTT. Amino acids: CASSRTIFQPQHF. The chain combines TRBV27 with TRBJ1-5; a possible D gene is TRBD1 (5 bases). Germline V CDR1 and CDR2: MNHEY, SMNVEV (reference sequence). V was trimmed by 5 bases and J by 6 bases, leaving 11 bases between them. CDR3 length: 13 residues.

This clone was seen just once. J is TRBJ1-2 and V is TRBV4-1; the D is unclear. This CDR3 spans 18 amino acids. V gave up 3 bases and J gave up 5 bases, with 25 bases separating them. Per the germline V gene, CDR1 is MGHRA and CDR2 is YSYEKL. CDR3 nucleotide sequence: TGCGCCAGCAGCCACACGACACGGCGGGAGGCCCTTGGTTATGGCTACACCTTC. Residues: CASSHTTRREALGYGYTF.